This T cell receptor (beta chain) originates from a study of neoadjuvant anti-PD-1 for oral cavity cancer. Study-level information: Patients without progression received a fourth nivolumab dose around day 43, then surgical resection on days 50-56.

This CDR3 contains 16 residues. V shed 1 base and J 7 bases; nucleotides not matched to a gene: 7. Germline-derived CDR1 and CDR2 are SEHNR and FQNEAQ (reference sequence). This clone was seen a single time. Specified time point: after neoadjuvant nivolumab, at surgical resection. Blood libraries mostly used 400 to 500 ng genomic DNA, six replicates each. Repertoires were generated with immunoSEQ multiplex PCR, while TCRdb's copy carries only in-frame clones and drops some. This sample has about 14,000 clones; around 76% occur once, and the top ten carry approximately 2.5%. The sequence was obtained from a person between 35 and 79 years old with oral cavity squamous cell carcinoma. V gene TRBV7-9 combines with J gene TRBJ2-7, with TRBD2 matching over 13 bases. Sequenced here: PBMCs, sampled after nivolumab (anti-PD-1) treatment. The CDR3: CASSLGTSGRAREQYF. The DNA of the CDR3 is TGTGCCAGCAGCTTAGGAACTAGCGGGAGGGCCCGGGAGCAGTACTTC.